The next 19 T cell receptor beta chains were all read from a single sample in a study of blood T cell repertoires in COVID-19. Assay used: immunoSEQ multiplex PCR; TCRdb lists only in-frame clones, some missing. Here the sample spans under 300,000 clones, roughly nine tenths being singletons. The sequenced material came from peripheral blood. Every receptor here comes from a man in his 60s with acute or convalescent COVID-19.

This clone was observed once. The rearrangement joins TRBV7-2 to TRBJ2-5; perhaps TRBD2 as D (5 bases). CDR1 and CDR2 from the germline V gene are SGHTA and FQGNSA. This CDR3 contains 15 residues. Trimming took off 4 bases at V and 1 base at J, with 13 bases between the two ends. CDR3 coding DNA: TGTGCCAGCAGCTCCGGAGCGGAGGTCCAAGAGACCCAGTACTTC. This translates into CASSSGAEVQETQYF. The entire variable domain, with the rest obtained from reference TRBV7-2 and TRBJ2-5, is as follows: GAGVSQSPSNKVTEKGKDVELRCDPISGHTALYWYRQSLGQGLEFLIYFQGNSAPDKSGLPSDRFSAERTGGSVSTLTIQRTQQEDSAVYLCASSSGAEVQETQYFGPGTRLLVL.

The rearrangement joins TRBV9 to TRBJ1-2; 8 positions match TRBD1. CDR1 SGDLS and CDR2 YYNGEE come from the germline V gene. This CDR3 has 14 amino acids. Losses at the gene ends were 4 bases for V and 6 bases for J; bases not matched to a gene: 8. The CDR3 DNA follows: TGTGCCAGCAGCACCCGACAGGGGAGCAATGGCTACACCTTC. This translates into CASSTRQGSNGYTF.

The rearrangement links TRBV7-2 to TRBJ1-5; 7 nucleotides agree with TRBD1. Germline-derived CDR1 and CDR2 are SGHTA and FQGNSA. V lost 3 bases to trimming and J lost 9 bases; unmatched junction nucleotides: 8. The CDR3 contains 14 residues. The CDR3 sequence: CASSLAKTGWPQHF. The CDR3, as DNA: TGTGCCAGCAGCTTGGCCAAGACAGGGTGGCCCCAGCATTTT.

This clone was detected once. The rearrangement uses TRBV19 and TRBJ1-1; D is perhaps TRBD1 (5 bases). Deletions cut 4 bases from V and 4 bases from J, with 10 bases between. CDR1 and CDR2 (germline): LNHDA, SQIVND (reference sequence). This CDR3 spans 13 amino acids. CDR3 sequence reads: CASSNLGGTEAFF. The CDR3 DNA sequence: TGTGCCAGTAGTAACCTGGGGGGCACTGAAGCTTTCTTT.

The chain carries TRBV18 and TRBJ2-7, with no clear D. V gave up 5 bases and J gave up 4 bases, with 15 bases separating them. Germline V gene lookup returns CDR1 KGHSH and CDR2 LQKENI. This CDR3 has 14 amino acids. In nucleotides, the CDR3 is TGTGCCAGCTCATCTTCCCCTTCGAGTTACGAGCAGTACTTC. It codes for CASSSSPSSYEQYF.

The rearrangement joins TRBV27 to TRBJ2-1; TRBD2 aligns across 12 bases. The ends lost 5 bases at V and 5 bases at J; junction bases unmatched: 10. Germline V gene data show CDR1 as MNHEY and CDR2 as SMNVEV (reference sequence). The CDR3 extends over 17 amino acids. DNA for the CDR3: TGTGCCAGCAGTCGGATCTTACTAGCGGGAGGCCACAATGAGCAGTTCTTC. This encodes CASSRILLAGGHNEQFF.

V is TRBV4-1 and J is TRBJ2-3, with 8 bases aligning to TRBD1. J lost 4 bases, V lost 6 bases, and 9 bases had no gene match. CDR3 length: 15 residues. Germline V gives CDR1 MGHRA, CDR2 YSYEKL. The CDR3 nucleotides are TGCGCCAGCAGTCCAGGGGGCTTTGGATCAGATACGCAGTATTTT. Its protein product is CASSPGGFGSDTQYF.

The rearrangement links TRBV7-2 to TRBJ1-6; TRBD1 agrees at 9 bases. V lost 1 base to trimming and J lost 2 bases; unmatched junction nucleotides: 6. Germline CDR1 SGHTA, CDR2 FQGNSA. The length of the CDR3 is 18 residues. Here the CDR3 reads CASSLGPGQGAYNSPLHF. The DNA of the CDR3 is TGTGCCAGCAGCTTAGGGCCGGGACAGGGAGCCTATAATTCACCCCTCCACTTT. Full variable domain (outside the CDR3, taken from reference TRBV7-2 and TRBJ1-6): GAGVSQSPSNKVTEKGKDVELRCDPISGHTALYWYRQSLGQGLEFLIYFQGNSAPDKSGLPSDRFSAERTGGSVSTLTIQRTQQEDSAVYLCASSLGPGQGAYNSPLHFGNGTRLTVT.

The chain couples TRBV19 to TRBJ2-7; 8 nucleotides agree with TRBD1. The V gene's germline CDR1 is LNHDA and CDR2 SQIVND (reference sequence). The V segment lost 4 bases and the J segment 5 bases; nucleotides outside the gene matches: 7. The CDR3 sequence is 14 residues long. Written as DNA, the CDR3 is TGTGCCAGTAGTAAAAGGACAGGGCTCCACGAGCAGTACTTC. Amino acid sequence: CASSKRTGLHEQYF.

The chain combines TRBV7-2 with TRBJ1-2; 10 bases are a match to TRBD1. The CDR3 is made up of 15 amino acids. With V trimmed by 4 bases and J by 4 bases, 6 bases remained unmatched. CDR1 is SGHTA and CDR2 is FQGNSA in the germline V gene. The CDR3 is CASSSRTGGSYGYTF. As DNA, the CDR3 is TGTGCCAGCAGCTCCCGGACAGGGGGGAGCTATGGCTACACCTTC.

This chain joins TRBV6-5 and TRBJ1-5; 7 bases fit TRBD1. Per the germline V gene, CDR1 is MNHEY and CDR2 is SVGAGI. The CDR3 consists of 15 residues. V dropped 6 bases and J dropped 4; count of bases not matched to a gene: 9. Here the CDR3 DNA reads TGTGCCAGCAGAACCTCCGGGACAGAGAATCAGCCCCAGCATTTT. This sequence encodes CASRTSGTENQPQHF.

This clone was detected only a few times. The V gene is TRBV2, the J gene TRBJ1-1, with a possible D match to TRBD1 (5 bases). The V end was cut by 7 bases, the J end by 5 bases, with 14 bases between. Germline CDR1 SNHLY, CDR2 FYNNEI. This CDR3 has 13 amino acids. The CDR3 DNA follows: TGTGCCAGCAATTTCGGAGGGGATACTGAAGCTTTCTTT. It encodes CASNFGGDTEAFF.

In this sample, this clone turned up once. The rearrangement uses TRBV27 and TRBJ2-3, with TRBD1 matching 7 bases. Germline V lookup: CDR1 MNHEY, CDR2 SMNVEV (reference sequence). Trimming cost V 7 bases and J 2 bases; bases outside gene matches: 6. This CDR3 has 14 residues. CDR3 nucleotide sequence: TGTGCCAGCAATCGACAGGGAGACACAGATACGCAGTATTTT. Translating gives CASNRQGDTDTQYF.

The V gene is TRBV7-2, the J gene TRBJ1-2; 10 positions agree with TRBD1. Trimming removed 4 bases from V and 7 bases from J; junction bases left unmatched: 12. This CDR3 region has 16 residues. CDR1 is SGHTA and CDR2 is FQGNSA in the germline V gene. The CDR3 protein is CASSSTGTGALGGYTF. The CDR3 DNA sequence: TGTGCCAGCAGCTCGACGGGGACAGGGGCTTTAGGTGGCTACACCTTC.

The genes are TRBV2 and TRBJ2-7, with TRBD2 identical over 8 bases. The germline V gene has CDR1 SNHLY and CDR2 FYNNEI. The length of the CDR3 is 14 residues. V gave up 6 bases and J gave up 6 bases; unmatched junction bases: 10. The DNA for the CDR3 is TGTGCCAGCAGCGGGACTAGGCAAACCGCCGAGCAGTACTTC. It specifies CASSGTRQTAEQYF.

The V gene is TRBV30, the J gene TRBJ1-5; weak D call: TRBD1 (5 bases). Germline CDR1 reads GTSNPN; CDR2 reads SVGIG (reference sequence). Trimming took 3 bases from V and 4 from J, leaving 10 bases between them. This CDR3 region has 13 residues. CDR3 region: CAWRGGSNQPQHF. The CDR3 DNA reads TGTGCCTGGAGGGGGGGATCTAATCAGCCCCAGCATTTT.

This clone was counted between two and nine times. The chain carries TRBV28 and TRBJ2-3; 7 positions agree with TRBD2. This CDR3 region has 15 residues. CDR1 is MDHEN, CDR2 SYDVKM, per germline. J was trimmed by 5 bases and V by 8 bases; bases with no gene match: 13. The CDR3 is CASLPGEGLGDTQYF. Here the CDR3 DNA reads TGTGCCAGCCTTCCGGGGGAGGGCCTAGGAGATACGCAGTATTTT. Looking up the rest from reference TRBV28 and TRBJ2-3 gives the full variable domain: DVKVTQSSRYLVKRTGEKVFLECVQDMDHENMFWYRQDPGLGLRLIYFSYDVKMKEKGDIPEGYSVSREKKERFSLILESASTNQTSMYLCASLPGEGLGDTQYFGPGTRLTVL.

The chain carries TRBV5-1 and TRBJ2-7; no firm D call. Trimming shortened V by 0 bases and J by 1 base, and 8 bases separated the two germline ends. The CDR3 runs 14 residues. Per germline, CDR1 SGHRS and CDR2 YFSETQ. The CDR3 sequence: CASSLVSSSYEQYF. Written as DNA, the CDR3 is TGCGCCAGCAGCTTGGTGAGTAGTTCCTACGAGCAGTACTTC.

The chain is built from TRBV4-3 and TRBJ1-3; TRBD1 might be the D (5 bases). The CDR3 is made up of 15 amino acids. From germline, CDR1 is LGHNA and CDR2 YSLEER. Trimming shortened V by 0 bases and J by 0 bases, and 6 bases separated the two germline ends. The CDR3 DNA reads TGCGCCAGCAGCCAAGACAGGGCCTCTGGAAACACCATATATTTT. This sequence encodes CASSQDRASGNTIYF.